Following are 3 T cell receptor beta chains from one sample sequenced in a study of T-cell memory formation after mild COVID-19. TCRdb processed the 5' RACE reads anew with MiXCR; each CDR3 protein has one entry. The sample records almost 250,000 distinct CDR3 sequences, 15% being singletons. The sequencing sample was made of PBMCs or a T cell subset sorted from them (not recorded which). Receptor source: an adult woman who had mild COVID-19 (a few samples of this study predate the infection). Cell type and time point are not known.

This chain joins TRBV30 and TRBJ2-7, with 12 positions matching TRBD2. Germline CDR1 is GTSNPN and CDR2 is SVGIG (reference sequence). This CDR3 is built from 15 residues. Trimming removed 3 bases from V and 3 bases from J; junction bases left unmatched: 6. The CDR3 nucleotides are TGTGCCTGGAGCTTGACTAGCGGGAGATACTACGAGCAGTACTTC. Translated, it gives CAWSLTSGRYYEQYF.

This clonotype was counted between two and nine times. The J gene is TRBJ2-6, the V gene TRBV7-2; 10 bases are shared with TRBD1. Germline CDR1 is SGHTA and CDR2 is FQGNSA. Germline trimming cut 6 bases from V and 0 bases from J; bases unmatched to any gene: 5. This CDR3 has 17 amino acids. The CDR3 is CASRRTGGVSGANVLTF. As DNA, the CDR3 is TGTGCCAGCAGACGGACAGGGGGTGTCTCTGGGGCCAACGTCCTGACTTTC.

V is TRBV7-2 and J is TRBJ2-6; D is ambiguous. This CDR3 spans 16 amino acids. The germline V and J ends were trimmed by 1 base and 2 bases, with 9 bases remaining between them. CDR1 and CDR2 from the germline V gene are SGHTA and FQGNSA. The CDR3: CASSLGAATGANVLTF. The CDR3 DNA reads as TGTGCCAGCAGCTTAGGGGCCGCAACTGGGGCCAACGTCCTGACTTTC.